A selection of T cell receptor beta chains follows, all from one sample in a study of blood T cells in healthy people across ages. One entry per CDR3 protein, called by TCRdb with MiXCR from the 5' RACE reads. The sample lists about a million distinct CDR3 sequences, 35% to 40% occurring once. Sequenced sample: blood. The origin of the receptors is a man aged 18 to 29 in good health. Each CDR3 is given with its conserved first and last residue. D genes are given only for firm matches. The listing skips clone size in some rows; elsewhere it reads once, few, many or a size class.

j_gene,abundance,d_gene,v_gene,CDR3aa,CDR3nt
TRBJ1-5,NA,NA,TRBV28,CASGPDRILSNQPQHF,TGTGCCAGCGGGCCAGACAGAATTCTTAGCAATCAGCCCCAGCATTTT
TRBJ2-3,many,NA,TRBV20-1,CSAGTSTDTQYF,TGCAGTGCTGGGACTAGCACAGATACGCAGTATTTT
TRBJ2-2,NA,NA,TRBV5-1,CASSSTDNGELFF,TGCGCCAGCAGCTCCACAGATAACGGGGAGCTGTTTTTT
TRBJ2-7,few,NA,TRBV6-6,CAGSYRPRAGSYEQYF,TGTGCCGGCAGTTACCGTCCCAGGGCTGGGTCCTACGAGCAGTACTTC
TRBJ2-3,few,NA,TRBV12-3/TRBV12-4,CASSGTGAQYF,TGTGCCAGCAGTGGGACTGGCGCGCAGTATTTT
TRBJ1-5,NA,NA,TRBV7-9,CASSLGQKDQPQHF,TGTGCCAGCAGCTTGGGGCAGAAGGATCAGCCCCAGCATTTT
TRBJ2-6,NA,NA,TRBV6-2/TRBV6-3,CASSSVVGPNVLTF,TGTGCCAGCAGTTCCGTCGTTGGTCCCAACGTCCTGACTTTC
TRBJ2-1,NA,NA,TRBV5-1,CASSFQNNEQFF,TGCGCCAGCAGCTTCCAAAACAATGAGCAGTTCTTC
TRBJ1-2,few,TRBD1,TRBV3-1,CASSRTGSGYTF,TGTGCCAGCAGCCGGACAGGTTCCGGCTACACCTTC
TRBJ1-2,few,TRBD1,TRBV4-3,CASSQSTQGAHYGYTF,TGCGCCAGCAGCCAATCGACACAGGGGGCTCACTATGGCTACACCTTC
TRBJ2-1,many,TRBD1,TRBV5-1,CASTPGDRTAYNEQFF,TGCGCCAGCACCCCGGGGGACAGGACAGCCTACAATGAGCAGTTCTTC
TRBJ1-1,NA,NA,TRBV10-3,CAISDSETGNGGRTEAFF,TGTGCCATCAGTGACTCTGAAACAGGGAACGGAGGGCGCACTGAAGCTTTCTTT
TRBJ1-5,few,TRBD1,TRBV4-3,CASSQDWQGGNQPQHF,TGCGCCAGCAGCCAAGATTGGCAGGGGGGCAATCAGCCCCAGCATTTT
TRBJ2-2,NA,TRBD1,TRBV13,CASSLRGQGNSGELFF,TGTGCCAGCAGCTTAAGGGGACAGGGCAACTCCGGGGAGCTGTTTTTT
TRBJ2-6,NA,NA,TRBV20-1,CSARPYSGANVLTF,TGCAGTGCTAGGCCCTACTCTGGGGCCAACGTCCTGACTTTC
TRBJ1-2,once,TRBD1,TRBV7-2,CASPKRGQGNGHTF,TGTGCCAGCCCGAAACGTGGACAGGGGAATGGCCACACCTTC
TRBJ2-7,NA,NA,TRBV6-2/TRBV6-3,CASETLSSYEQYF,TGTGCCAGCGAGACTCTGAGCTCCTACGAGCAGTACTTC
TRBJ2-5,few,TRBD2,TRBV7-9,CASTLERGEETQYF,TGTGCCAGCACCCTAGAGCGGGGAGAAGAGACCCAGTACTTC
TRBJ1-1,few,NA,TRBV6-1,CASNKQVGTEAFF,TGTGCCAGCAATAAACAGGTGGGCACTGAAGCTTTCTTT
TRBJ2-4,NA,NA,TRBV9,CASSERTGNIQYF,TGTGCCAGCAGCGAGCGAACAGGGAACATTCAGTACTTC
TRBJ1-1,few,NA,TRBV12-3/TRBV12-4,CASSLAGWSTEAFF,TGTGCCAGCAGTTTAGCCGGATGGAGCACTGAAGCTTTCTTT
TRBJ2-1,NA,NA,TRBV5-1,CAREGDRQDNNEQFF,TGCGCCAGGGAGGGGGATAGGCAGGACAACAATGAGCAGTTCTTC
TRBJ1-4,few,NA,TRBV4-3,CASSQLLTNEKLFF,TGCGCCAGCAGCCAATTACTAACTAATGAAAAACTGTTTTTT
TRBJ2-7,NA,TRBD1,TRBV5-6,CASSLGGQGARIIEQYF,TGTGCCAGCAGCTTGGGCGGACAGGGGGCGAGAATTATAGAGCAGTACTTC
TRBJ1-5,NA,NA,TRBV27,CASSLWAGLNQPQHF,TGTGCCAGCAGTTTATGGGCAGGCCTAAATCAGCCCCAGCATTTT
TRBJ2-3,NA,NA,TRBV6-2/TRBV6-3,CASSYSVLSPVTDTQYF,TGTGCCAGCAGTTACTCGGTTCTTTCTCCCGTCACAGATACGCAGTATTTT
TRBJ2-1,few,TRBD2,TRBV6-5,CASSPSGVYNEQFF,TGTGCCAGCAGCCCTAGCGGGGTCTACAATGAGCAGTTCTTC
TRBJ2-1,NA,NA,TRBV27,CASSFRGTGPLNEQFF,TGTGCCAGCAGTTTTAGGGGGACGGGCCCCCTGAATGAGCAGTTCTTC
TRBJ1-4,few,TRBD1,TRBV7-9,CASSTRTGSNEKLFF,TGTGCCAGCAGCACCCGGACAGGTTCTAATGAAAAACTGTTTTTT
TRBJ1-2,many,NA,TRBV20-1,CSARDLSDLSYTF,TGCAGTGCTAGAGATCTTTCGGACTTGAGCTACACCTTC
TRBJ1-1,few,NA,TRBV12-3/TRBV12-4,CASSSPGANTEAFF,TGTGCCAGCAGTTCCCCCGGGGCGAACACTGAAGCTTTCTTT
TRBJ1-2,NA,NA,TRBV14,CASSGVGDGYTF,TGTGCCAGCAGCGGGGTAGGCGATGGCTACACCTTC
TRBJ1-4,NA,NA,TRBV6-2/TRBV6-3,CASSYLNRATEKLFF,TGTGCCAGCAGTTACTTGAACCGGGCCACCGAAAAACTGTTTTTT
TRBJ1-2,NA,NA,TRBV28,CASSNPDRGYGYTF,TGTGCCAGCAGTAATCCGGACAGAGGCTATGGCTACACCTTC
TRBJ2-3,few,TRBD2,TRBV12-3/TRBV12-4,CASSPDSGGDTQYF,TGTGCCAGCAGCCCCGATAGCGGGGGTGATACGCAGTATTTT
TRBJ2-7,NA,TRBD2,TRBV7-9,CASSSRGGSYEQYF,TGTGCCAGCAGCTCCCGGGGGGGATCCTACGAGCAGTACTTC
TRBJ2-7,few,NA,TRBV7-2,CASSTENTGMAYEQYF,TGTGCCAGCAGCACAGAAAACACAGGGATGGCCTACGAGCAGTACTTC
TRBJ1-1,NA,NA,TRBV27,CAIKGLNTEAFF,TGTGCCATCAAAGGATTGAACACTGAAGCTTTCTTT
TRBJ2-1,many,NA,TRBV4-1,CASSHTTDTSSYNEQFF,TGCGCCAGCAGCCACACGACAGATACAAGCTCCTACAATGAGCAGTTCTTC
TRBJ2-3,many,NA,TRBV10-3,CAISESVSPTDTQYF,TGTGCCATCAGTGAGTCGGTGAGCCCCACAGATACGCAGTATTTT
TRBJ1-2,NA,NA,TRBV6-5,CASSYSPRRGTYGYTF,TGTGCCAGCAGTTACAGCCCCCGACGGGGAACCTATGGCTACACCTTC
TRBJ1-2,NA,NA,TRBV20-1,CSARDVGVNYGYTF,TGCAGTGCTAGAGATGTGGGAGTTAACTATGGCTACACCTTC
TRBJ1-6,few,NA,TRBV12-3/TRBV12-4,CASSLEPRGSPLHF,TGTGCCAGCAGTTTAGAGCCGAGGGGGTCACCCCTCCACTTT
TRBJ1-5,few,NA,TRBV15,CATRRGLSNQPQHF,TGTGCCACCCGACGGGGACTTAGCAATCAGCCCCAGCATTTT
TRBJ2-7,few,NA,TRBV7-9,CASSPKKSTGQYEQYF,TGTGCCAGCAGCCCGAAAAAAAGTACTGGACAGTACGAGCAGTACTTC
TRBJ2-7,NA,NA,TRBV6-2/TRBV6-3,CASSTTGAYEQYF,TGTGCCAGCAGCACGACTGGGGCCTACGAGCAGTACTTC
TRBJ2-7,few,NA,TRBV20-1,CSAVNSTGTYEQYF,TGCAGTGCTGTAAACTCAACTGGCACCTACGAGCAGTACTTC
TRBJ2-3,few,TRBD2,TRBV7-3,CASSLGSGGNTDTQYF,TGTGCCAGCAGCTTAGGTAGCGGGGGGAACACAGATACGCAGTATTTT
TRBJ2-7,NA,TRBD1,TRBV7-2,CASSFRDRGLSSGYEQYF,TGTGCCAGCAGCTTCCGGGACAGGGGACTTTCATCGGGCTACGAGCAGTACTTC
TRBJ2-1,NA,NA,TRBV2,CASSPRDSGDEQFF,TGTGCCAGCAGTCCACGGGACTCAGGGGATGAGCAGTTCTTC
TRBJ1-4,NA,TRBD1,TRBV5-1,CASSLQGGRVYEKLFF,TGCGCCAGCAGCTTGCAGGGGGGTCGGGTTTATGAAAAACTGTTTTTT
TRBJ2-1,many,TRBD1,TRBV29-1,CGGQGNEQFF,TGCGGCGGACAGGGGAATGAGCAGTTCTTC
TRBJ2-3,NA,NA,TRBV5-1,CASSLPNQDTQYF,TGCGCCAGCAGCTTGCCCAACCAGGATACGCAGTATTTT
TRBJ2-1,few,NA,TRBV5-1,CASSPGGARYNEQFF,TGCGCCAGCAGCCCTGGGGGGGCCAGGTACAATGAGCAGTTCTTC
TRBJ2-7,NA,NA,TRBV20-1,CSARNSHPRSYEQYF,TGCAGTGCTAGAAACTCGCACCCTCGCTCCTACGAGCAGTACTTC
TRBJ1-2,few,NA,TRBV19,CAAGFSGYTF,TGTGCCGCAGGGTTTTCTGGCTACACCTTC
TRBJ1-2,many,NA,TRBV11-2,CASSAETRTAGYTF,TGTGCCAGCAGCGCCGAAACCCGGACAGCTGGCTACACCTTC
TRBJ1-4,NA,TRBD1,TRBV20-1,CSAPRDRDEKLFF,TGCAGTGCCCCCCGGGACAGGGATGAAAAACTGTTTTTT
TRBJ2-3,NA,NA,TRBV9,CASSQRLGLNTDTQYF,TGTGCCAGCAGCCAGCGACTGGGACTTAACACAGATACGCAGTATTTT
TRBJ1-5,NA,NA,TRBV20-1,CSARRPASNQPQHF,TGCAGTGCTCGCCGACCGGCGAGCAATCAGCCCCAGCATTTT